The 14 T cell receptor beta chains below all came from one sample that was sequenced in a study of T cell repertoires in cytomegalovirus infection (dated by TCRdb to about 2019). The antigens these receptors bind are not known. The treatment or condition label here, explained by the study, means: in vitro stimulation with specific CMV peptide epitopes to enrich CMV-specific T cells. Sequencer: Illumina HiSeq 1500. In-frame beta chains were kept once TCRdb had trimmed the public reads at Q25 with fastp and called clones with MiXCR. Merged by CDR3 protein, the rows form single entries marked with the most common genes and DNA. Across this sample there are 550,000 to 850,000 distinct CDR3 sequences, with roughly a third seen only once. Roughly 18% of the sample comes from the top ten. The input for sequencing was cultured PBMCs, taken from culture after CMV antigen stimulation. The source is a human donor in good health (CMV status not recorded). Some clones in this sample may be carry-over from other donors' samples.

The chain employs TRBV6-1 and TRBJ1-5; 9 nucleotides line up with TRBD1. The length of the CDR3 is 16 residues. The V gene's germline CDR1 is MNHNS and CDR2 SASEGT. Trimming removed 2 bases from V and 6 bases from J; junction bases left unmatched: 8. The CDR3 coding sequence is TGTGCCAGCAGTGAAAGGGGACAGGGAGGGGGTCAGCCCCAGCATTTT. Translating gives CASSERGQGGGQPQHF.

This clonotype was found many times. The gene calls are TRBV7-2 and TRBJ2-7; D is undetermined. Germline V gene lookup returns CDR1 SGHTA and CDR2 FQGNSA. The CDR3 runs to 13 residues. Trimming took 2 bases from V and 1 from J, leaving 6 bases between them. In DNA form, the CDR3 reads TGTGCCAGCAGCTTAACGGATTCCTACGAGCAGTACTTC. The encoded protein is CASSLTDSYEQYF.

This clonotype has more than one count but fewer than ten. The chain couples TRBV6-1 to TRBJ2-7, with 8 bases identical to TRBD2. Per germline, CDR1 MNHNS and CDR2 SASEGT. J lost 0 bases, V lost 5 bases, and 3 bases had no gene match. The CDR3 runs to 14 residues. CDR3 residues: CASSSSGFSYEQYF. The CDR3 DNA follows: TGTGCCAGCAGTTCTAGCGGGTTCTCCTACGAGCAGTACTTC.

This chain joins TRBV7-6 and TRBJ2-7, with TRBD1 matching over 10 bases. V was pared by 0 bases and J by 6 bases, with 5 bases of the junction left unmatched. Germline-derived CDR1 and CDR2 are SGHVS and FNYEAQ. There are 15 residues in the CDR3. In DNA form, the CDR3 reads TGTGCCAGCAGCTTAGCCAGGGACAGGGGTGGCGAGCAGTACTTC. Protein: CASSLARDRGGEQYF. The whole variable domain, remainder taken from reference TRBV7-6 and TRBJ2-7, is GAGVSQSPRYKVTKRGQDVALRCDPISGHVSLYWYRQALGQGPEFLTYFNYEAQQDKSGLPNDRFSAERPEGSISTLTIQRTEQRDSAMYRCASSLARDRGGEQYFGPGTRLTVT.

This sequence joins TRBV19 and TRBJ1-5; possible D gene TRBD1, 6 bases. In germline, CDR1 is LNHDA, CDR2 SQIVND (reference sequence). CDR3 size: 16 residues. The V and J ends lost 2 bases and 0 bases respectively, with 11 bases between them. CDR3 nucleotide sequence: TGTGCCAGTAGTATATACGCAGGGGCTAGCAATCAGCCCCAGCATTTT. Its protein is CASSIYAGASNQPQHF.

The rearrangement links TRBV12-3 or TRBV12-4 to TRBJ1-2, with D perhaps matching TRBD1 (5 bases). The V gene lost 1 base and the J gene lost 8 bases, with 14 bases spanning the gap. The CDR3 length is 14 residues. The DNA for the CDR3 is TGTGCCAGCAGTTTAGGACAGCCGTACCGGGGCTACACCTTC. Its translation: CASSLGQPYRGYTF.

The chain has TRBV7-8 and TRBJ2-7; TRBD2 aligns across 7 bases. Unmatched junction bases numbered 5, after V lost 5 bases and J lost 1 base. There are 14 residues in the CDR3. Germline V gene data show CDR1 as SGHVS and CDR2 as FQNEAQ. CDR3 DNA sequence: TGTGCCAGCAGCCTTCGGGGGGAGTCCTACGAGCAGTACTTC. The encoded protein is CASSLRGESYEQYF.

This chain connects TRBV7-2 to TRBJ1-3, with a possible D match to TRBD1 (6 bases). Germline V lookup: CDR1 SGHTA, CDR2 FQGNSA. This CDR3 has 15 amino acids. Trimming removed 1 base at V and 2 bases at J, with 9 bases between. DNA of the CDR3: TGTGCCAGCAGCTTAGTCCCAGGGGCTGGAAACACCATATATTTT. Translating it yields CASSLVPGAGNTIYF.

The V call is TRBV6-2 or TRBV6-3, the J call TRBJ2-7; D gene uncertain. Germline V gene sequence: CDR1 MNHEY, CDR2 SVGEGT. Between the trimmed V and J ends, which lost 0 bases and 0 bases, there was a span of 12 bases. The CDR3 length is 16 residues. CDR3 DNA: TGTGCCAGCAGTTACTCGAGTCAGTCGATCTCCTACGAGCAGTACTTC. Protein product: CASSYSSQSISYEQYF.

This clonotype was observed at least ten times. The rearrangement uses TRBV7-2 and TRBJ2-7; TRBD2 matches at 11 bases. Germline V gene lookup returns CDR1 SGHTA and CDR2 FQGNSA. The CDR3 length is 14 residues. Trimming at V came to 6 bases and at J to 2 bases, leaving 3 bases not matched to a gene. CDR3 in DNA: TGTGCCAGCAGTAAGACTAGCGGGGCCTACGAGCAGTACTTC. Its protein is CASSKTSGAYEQYF.

This chain joins TRBV10-3 and TRBJ2-5; D gene ambiguous. Germline CDR1 is ENHRY and CDR2 is SYGVKD. The CDR3 has 13 residues. With 3 bases removed from V and 2 bases from J, the gap between germline ends came to 7 bases. The CDR3 DNA reads as TGTGCCATCAGTGAACGGCAGCAAGAGACCCAGTACTTC. Residues: CAISERQQETQYF.

The V call is TRBV7-2, the J call TRBJ1-1, with a possible D match to TRBD1 (6 bases). There are 13 residues in the CDR3. The germline CDR1 and CDR2 sequences are SGHTA and FQGNSA. The V end was cut by 4 bases, the J end by 7 bases, with 13 bases between. DNA for the CDR3: TGTGCCAGCAGCTCCGGGACAATGGGTGAAGCTTTCTTT. The encoded protein is CASSSGTMGEAFF. Full variable domain (rest looked up from reference TRBV7-2 and TRBJ1-1): GAGVSQSPSNKVTEKGKDVELRCDPISGHTALYWYRQSLGQGLEFLIYFQGNSAPDKSGLPSDRFSAERTGGSVSTLTIQRTQQEDSAVYLCASSSGTMGEAFFGQGTRLTVV.

This clonotype was picked up a small number of times. The chain joins TRBV7-6 to TRBJ2-5, with D tentatively TRBD1 (5 bases). Looked up from germline, CDR1 is SGHVS and CDR2 is FNYEAQ. V was shortened by 3 bases and J by 7 bases, with 9 bases between the two germline ends. The length of the CDR3 is 12 residues. This CDR3 reads CASSLGPGTQYF. The DNA of the CDR3 is TGTGCCAGCAGCTTGGGGCCCGGGACCCAGTACTTC. Looking up the rest from reference TRBV7-6 and TRBJ2-5 gives the full variable domain: GAGVSQSPRYKVTKRGQDVALRCDPISGHVSLYWYRQALGQGPEFLTYFNYEAQQDKSGLPNDRFSAERPEGSISTLTIQRTEQRDSAMYRCASSLGPGTQYFGPGTRLLVL.

This clonotype has a handful of counts. The chain carries TRBV4-1 and TRBJ1-2; perhaps TRBD1 as D (6 bases). The CDR3 length is 15 residues. Trimming removed 3 bases from V and 5 bases from J, with 16 bases in between. The germline gives CDR1 MGHRA, CDR2 YSYEKL. The CDR3 region is CASSQPHMGHYGYTF. The CDR3 DNA sequence: TGCGCCAGCAGCCAGCCACACATGGGACATTATGGCTACACCTTC.